The source of this T cell receptor beta chain is a study of blood T cells in healthy people across ages. General study findings and limits: Using unsorted PBMCs precluded a conclusive naive versus antigen-experienced comparison.

Next came a second PCR, run for about 6 to 11 cycles, which used a sample-barcoded 5' primer along with a J-beta primer mix. From the 5' RACE reads, TCRdb called clonotypes with MiXCR, one entry per CDR3 protein. This table has some 1.8 million distinct CDR3 sequences, more than 35% appearing once. V was trimmed by 4 bases and J by 8 bases, leaving 9 bases between them. The CDR3 has 13 residues. The V gene's germline CDR1 is SEHNR and CDR2 FQNEAQ (reference sequence). With regard to this clonotype: The antigen remains undetermined.

Per-sample yields of isolated PBMCs were at least 7 million. The chain uses TRBV7-9 and TRBJ1-6; D remains unclear. This receptor was obtained from a human donor in good health. Material for sequencing was blood. Here the CDR3 reads CASSSVGHSPLHF. DNA of the CDR3: TGTGCCAGCAGCTCAGTAGGGCATTCACCCCTCCACTTT. Looking up the rest from reference TRBV7-9 and TRBJ1-6 gives the full variable domain: DTGVSQNPRHKITKRGQNVTFRCDPISEHNRLYWYRQTLGQGPEFLTYFQNEAQLEKSRLLSDRFSAERPKGSFSTLEIQRTEQGDSAMYLCASSSVGHSPLHFGNGTRLTVT.